One sample yielded the 5 T cell receptor beta chains listed below, sequenced in a study of blood T cell repertoires in COVID-19. Generated by immunoSEQ multiplex PCR, the TCRdb table keeps only in-frame clones and is missing some. The table includes 57,000 or so clones, about 70% detected once. The sequencing input was peripheral blood. The receptors shown here come from a man in his fifties with active or convalescent COVID-19.

V gene TRBV6-1 combines with J gene TRBJ1-4; 7 bases are a match to TRBD1. V dropped 2 bases and J dropped 2; count of bases not matched to a gene: 5. Germline CDR1 reads MNHNS; CDR2 reads SASEGT. The CDR3 has 16 residues. The CDR3 is CASSEFTGATNEKLFF. The CDR3 nucleotides read TGTGCCAGCAGTGAATTTACAGGGGCCACTAATGAAAAACTGTTTTTT.

The V call is TRBV11-3, the J call TRBJ2-1; perhaps TRBD2 as D (6 bases). Germline V CDR1 and CDR2: SGHNT, YENEEA. The CDR3 length is 14 residues. Trimming shortened V by 0 bases and J by 6 bases, and 9 bases separated the two germline ends. The CDR3 nucleotides are TGTGCCAGCAGCTTAGATGGGAGGAGCAATGAGCAGTTCTTC. Amino acids: CASSLDGRSNEQFF.

J is TRBJ2-3 and V is TRBV19; TRBD1 agrees at 10 bases. Germline trimming cut 6 bases from V and 4 bases from J; bases unmatched to any gene: 4. The germline gives CDR1 LNHDA, CDR2 SQIVND (reference sequence). The CDR3 runs to 14 residues. CDR3 amino acids: CASSETGGPDTQYF. The DNA of the CDR3 is TGTGCCAGTAGCGAGACAGGGGGCCCAGATACGCAGTATTTT.

The chain couples TRBV10-2 to TRBJ2-7; 8 nucleotides agree with TRBD2. The CDR3 loop spans 15 amino acids. The V and J ends lost 0 bases and 1 base, in that order; junction bases with no gene match: 2. The V gene's germline CDR1 is WSHSY and CDR2 SAAADI. This CDR3 is CASSESSGGSYEQYF. CDR3 in DNA: TGCGCCAGCAGTGAGTCCAGCGGGGGATCCTACGAGCAGTACTTC.

The V and J genes are TRBV13 and TRBJ2-3; 9 bases match TRBD1. Unmatched junction bases numbered 9, after V lost 5 bases and J lost 0 bases. The CDR3 has 17 residues. Germline assignment: CDR1 PRHDT and CDR2 FYEKMQ (reference sequence). For the CDR3, the DNA is TGTGCCAGCAGCAACTACAGGGGGCGAGGGAGCACAGATACGCAGTATTTT. Protein product: CASSNYRGRGSTDTQYF. Full variable domain (remainder filled in from reference TRBV13 and TRBJ2-3): AAGVIQSPRHLIKEKRETATLKCYPIPRHDTVYWYQQGPGQDPQFLISFYEKMQSDKGSIPDRFSAQQFSDYHSELNMSSLELGDSALYFCASSNYRGRGSTDTQYFGPGTRLTVL.